These 32 T cell receptor beta chains were sequenced from one sample in a study of cytomegalovirus exposure and HLA in healthy donors. Method: immunoSEQ multiplex PCR; TCRdb's copy keeps in-frame clones and lacks some. The data show about 190,000 clones, around 81% seen once. The sample comprised PBMCs. Every receptor here comes from a young woman in good health and CMV-seropositive.

The chain combines TRBV5-4 with TRBJ2-6; the D gene is possibly TRBD2 (5 bases). The CDR3 length is 15 residues. Germline values: CDR1 SGHNT, CDR2 YYREEE (reference sequence). V was pared by 2 bases and J by 2 bases, with 8 bases between. CDR3 region: CASSFFGAGANVLTF. CDR3 coding DNA: TGTGCCAGCAGCTTTTTCGGGGCTGGGGCCAACGTCCTGACTTTC.

The chain couples TRBV6-5 to TRBJ2-7; 7 bases match TRBD1. V trimming: 8 bases; J trimming: 2 bases; junction bases outside the gene matches: 6. CDR3 size: 13 residues. Germline values: CDR1 MNHEY, CDR2 SVGAGI. CDR3 DNA: TGTGCCAGCGGGGACAGTGCAACCTACGAGCAGTACTTC. It translates to CASGDSATYEQYF.

The chain is built from TRBV4-1 and TRBJ1-5; 11 nucleotides line up with TRBD1. The germline CDR1 and CDR2 sequences are MGHRA and YSYEKL. The CDR3 contains 16 residues. The trim removed 0 bases at V and 5 bases at J, leaving 3 bases unmatched. This CDR3 is CASSQDGQGAYQPQHF. In nucleotides, the CDR3 is TGCGCCAGCAGCCAAGACGGACAGGGGGCTTATCAGCCCCAGCATTTT.

The rearrangement joins TRBV18 to TRBJ2-1; weak D call: TRBD2 (5 bases). The CDR3 loop spans 17 amino acids. Germline V gene sequence: CDR1 KGHSH, CDR2 LQKENI. The V end lost 2 bases, the J end lost 1 base, and 15 bases lay between the germline ends. The DNA for the CDR3 is TGTGCCAGCTCACCAAGGCAGCTTTCGGGGTCCTACAATGAGCAGTTCTTC. Translating gives CASSPRQLSGSYNEQFF.

The CDR3 region has the DNA TGTGCCAGCACCCTGGGGTCACACAGGACGGAGACCCAGTACTTC. Amino acids: CASTLGSHRTETQYF. The chain joins TRBV13 to TRBJ2-5; D may be TRBD1 (5 bases). This CDR3 region has 15 residues. In germline, CDR1 is PRHDT, CDR2 FYEKMQ (reference sequence). Trimming removed 7 bases at V and 5 bases at J, with 20 bases between.

This chain uses TRBV6-1 with TRBJ2-3, with 8 positions matching TRBD2. The CDR3 consists of 14 residues. Trimming removed 8 bases from V and 3 bases from J; junction bases left unmatched: 7. Germline CDR1 reads MNHNS; CDR2 reads SASEGT. The DNA of the CDR3 is TGTGCCAGCGTACCAGCGGGGGCAACAGATACGCAGTATTTT. Amino acid sequence: CASVPAGATDTQYF.

The V gene is TRBV5-1, the J gene TRBJ2-3, with 13 bases that match TRBD2. Per the germline V gene, CDR1 is SGHRS and CDR2 is YFSETQ. The CDR3 has 17 amino acids. V shed 4 bases, J shed 1 base, and the junction held 6 bases outside the gene matches. This CDR3 reads CASSRVTSGGGTDTQYF. DNA of the CDR3: TGCGCCAGCAGCAGGGTAACTAGCGGGGGGGGCACAGATACGCAGTATTTT.

This chain connects TRBV4-2 to TRBJ2-1; weak D call: TRBD1 (5 bases). This CDR3 region has 12 residues. Looked up from germline, CDR1 is LGHNA and CDR2 is YNFKEQ. Trimming took 6 bases from V and 8 from J, leaving 11 bases between them. CDR3 in amino acids: CASRMGRHEQFF. The CDR3 nucleotides read TGTGCCAGCAGGATGGGGCGACATGAGCAGTTCTTC.

The chain links TRBV18 to TRBJ2-7, with 8 bases aligning to TRBD1. There are 16 residues in the CDR3. With V trimmed by 5 bases and J by 6 bases, 15 bases remained unmatched. Germline V gene lookup returns CDR1 KGHSH and CDR2 LQKENI. The CDR3 loop reads CASSFTSRDRRREQYF. The CDR3 DNA is TGTGCCAGCTCATTTACGAGCCGGGACAGGAGGCGCGAGCAGTACTTC. The whole variable domain, remainder taken from reference TRBV18 and TRBJ2-7, is NAGVMQNPRHLVRRRGQEARLRCSPMKGHSHVYWYRQLPEEGLKFMVYLQKENIIDESGMPKERFSAEFPKEGPSILRIQQVVRGDSAAYFCASSFTSRDRRREQYFGPGTRLTVT.

The chain joins TRBV19 to TRBJ2-6; 9 bases fit TRBD1. Trimming took 7 bases from V and 7 from J; bases not matched to a gene: 23. Germline V gene data show CDR1 as LNHDA and CDR2 as SQIVND (reference sequence). The CDR3 covers 20 residues. The CDR3 reads CASTHPFRDRDTLGANVLTF. As DNA, the CDR3 is TGTGCCAGTACCCATCCATTCCGGGACAGGGACACCCTGGGCGCCAACGTCCTGACTTTC.

This chain links TRBV7-9 with TRBJ2-4; 12 positions agree with TRBD1. The J segment lost 3 bases and the V segment lost 1 base, leaving 10 bases of the junction unmatched. This CDR3 contains 19 residues. Germline loops: CDR1 SEHNR, CDR2 FQNEAQ (reference sequence). The DNA of the CDR3 is TGTGCCAGCAGCTTAGGCTGGGAGGGACAGGGGGCTGGCAAAAACATTCAGTACTTC. Amino acids: CASSLGWEGQGAGKNIQYF.

This chain joins TRBV29-1 and TRBJ1-1; possibly TRBD1 for D (5 bases). CDR3 size: 11 residues. Looked up from germline, CDR1 is SQVTM and CDR2 is ANQGSEA. With 3 bases removed from V and 5 bases from J, the gap between germline ends came to 7 bases. DNA for the CDR3: TGCAGCGTTGAGGGGGGGACTGAAGCTTTCTTT. Encoded protein: CSVEGGTEAFF.

V and J are TRBV10-3 and TRBJ1-6; the D gene is possibly TRBD1 (6 bases). This CDR3 contains 14 residues. The V end lost 7 bases, the J end lost 5 bases, and 12 bases lay between the germline ends. Germline CDR1 reads ENHRY; CDR2 reads SYGVKD. CDR3 in DNA: TGTGCCATCACTTCCGACAGGAATAATTCACCCCTCCACTTT. It encodes CAITSDRNNSPLHF.

V gene TRBV19 combines with J gene TRBJ2-1, with D tentatively TRBD2 (6 bases). The V end was cut by 2 bases, the J end by 12 bases, with 20 bases between. This CDR3 has 15 amino acids. Per the germline V gene, CDR1 is LNHDA and CDR2 is SQIVND (reference sequence). CDR3 loop: CASSISWEAPNGQFF. The CDR3 DNA reads TGTGCCAGTAGTATAAGCTGGGAGGCACCAAACGGGCAGTTCTTC.

The chain recombines TRBV2 with TRBJ2-1; 11 bases align to TRBD2. The CDR3 is made up of 15 amino acids. Germline loops: CDR1 SNHLY, CDR2 FYNNEI. The J segment lost 6 bases and the V segment lost 6 bases, leaving 7 bases of the junction unmatched. In DNA, the CDR3 is TGTGCCAGCAGCTCAACTAGCGGGGGAGTCAATGAGCAGTTCTTC. Its protein product is CASSSTSGGVNEQFF.

Note on this clone: Mismatch with germline at one junction end may stem from a read error. The rearrangement uses TRBV5-1 and TRBJ2-7; D is perhaps TRBD1 (7 bases). CDR1 is SGHRS and CDR2 is YFSETQ in the germline V gene. The CDR3 extends over 17 amino acids. For the CDR3, the DNA is TGCGCCAGCAGCTTGGATCCGGGACAGAGTTCGTCGGGGGAGCGGTACTTC. Its translation: CASSLDPGQSSSGERYF.

The V and J genes are TRBV5-1 and TRBJ1-2; D uncertain. Per the germline V gene, CDR1 is SGHRS and CDR2 is YFSETQ. The V end lost 1 base, the J end lost 5 bases, and 18 bases lay between the germline ends. CDR3 length: 16 amino acids. CDR3 coding DNA: TGCGCCAGCAGCTTGAAGAGCGGGAGGGCAAATTATGGCTACACCTTC. Amino acids: CASSLKSGRANYGYTF.

The V call is TRBV6-1, the J call TRBJ1-2; 8 bases are a match to TRBD1. The CDR3 is 13 residues long. The germline gives CDR1 MNHNS, CDR2 SASEGT. The V and J ends lost 6 bases and 8 bases, in that order; junction bases with no gene match: 8. The CDR3 spells CASRATGGAGYTF. The CDR3 region has the DNA TGTGCCAGCAGGGCCACAGGGGGGGCAGGCTACACCTTC.

The rearrangement links TRBV18 to TRBJ1-1; no definite D call. In germline, CDR1 is KGHSH, CDR2 LQKENI. The CDR3 length is 16 residues. Between the trimmed V and J ends, which lost 0 bases and 0 bases, there was a span of 11 bases. CDR3: CASSPPGETVNTEAFF. In DNA form, the CDR3 reads TGTGCCAGCTCACCACCGGGAGAAACAGTGAACACTGAAGCTTTCTTT.

This chain uses TRBV5-1 with TRBJ2-2; 8 bases are shared with TRBD1. V lost 3 bases, J lost 4 bases, and 5 bases stayed unmatched. Germline V gives CDR1 SGHRS, CDR2 YFSETQ. The CDR3 has 15 residues. In nucleotides, the CDR3 is TGCGCCAGCAGCTCCCGACAGGGGAGCACCGGGGAGCTGTTTTTT. The encoded protein is CASSSRQGSTGELFF. The whole variable domain, filled in from reference TRBV5-1 and TRBJ2-2, reads KAGVTQTPRYLIKTRGQQVTLSCSPISGHRSVSWYQQTPGQGLQFLFEYFSETQRNKGNFPGRFSGRQFSNSRSEMNVSTLELGDSALYLCASSSRQGSTGELFFGEGSRLTVL.

This chain uses TRBV6-1 with TRBJ2-2, with 7 bases aligning to TRBD1. Germline CDR1 and CDR2: MNHNS and SASEGT. The length of the CDR3 is 13 residues. Trimming cost V 6 bases and J 4 bases; bases outside gene matches: 2. This chain's CDR3 is CASRQGSTGELFF. The CDR3 DNA sequence: TGTGCCAGCAGACAGGGGTCCACCGGGGAGCTGTTTTTT.

V and J are TRBV7-9 and TRBJ1-1; 11 bases line up with TRBD1. The germline CDR1 and CDR2 sequences are SEHNR and FQNEAQ (reference sequence). With 5 bases clipped from V and 5 bases from J, the junction kept 4 bases outside the gene matches. The CDR3 extends over 14 amino acids. CDR3: CASSPDRGLTEAFF. In DNA, the CDR3 is TGTGCCAGCAGCCCGGACAGGGGGCTGACTGAAGCTTTCTTT. The full variable domain, completed using reference TRBV7-9 and TRBJ1-1, is DTGVSQNPRHKITKRGQNVTFRCDPISEHNRLYWYRQTLGQGPEFLTYFQNEAQLEKSRLLSDRFSAERPKGSFSTLEIQRTEQGDSAMYLCASSPDRGLTEAFFGQGTRLTVV.

The rearrangement links TRBV7-3 to TRBJ2-3; TRBD2 matches at 12 bases. Per the germline V gene, CDR1 is SGHTA and CDR2 is FQGTGA. The trim removed 4 bases at V and 2 bases at J, leaving 7 bases unmatched. The CDR3 sequence is 17 residues long. Here the CDR3 DNA reads TGTGCCAGCAGCTCACTAGCGGGGGGCGTGCTCACAGATACGCAGTATTTT. Translation: CASSSLAGGVLTDTQYF.

V gene TRBV6-5 combines with J gene TRBJ2-3; no definite D call. The V end lost 7 bases, the J end lost 6 bases, and 14 bases lay between the germline ends. Germline-derived CDR1 and CDR2 are MNHEY and SVGAGI. The CDR3 is 13 amino acids. For the CDR3, the DNA is TGTGCCAGCATCGCGGCCCCGGCGGATACGCAGTATTTT. Translated, it gives CASIAAPADTQYF.

The chain has TRBV2 and TRBJ1-1, with D perhaps TRBD1 (5 bases). V was clipped by 8 bases and J by 5 bases, with 18 bases between them. This CDR3 region has 14 residues. The germline gives CDR1 SNHLY, CDR2 FYNNEI. CDR3 residues: CASSLGAWGTEAFF. The CDR3 DNA follows: TGTGCCAGCTCTTTAGGGGCTTGGGGTACTGAAGCTTTCTTT.

The table lists this clone with a few counts. V is TRBV19 and J is TRBJ2-1, with 8 bases that match TRBD2. CDR1 and CDR2 (germline): LNHDA, SQIVND (reference sequence). This CDR3 spans 15 amino acids. The trim removed 5 bases at V and 0 bases at J, leaving 3 bases unmatched. The CDR3: CASSAGGSSYNEQFF. The DNA of the CDR3 is TGTGCCAGTAGTGCGGGGGGAAGCTCCTACAATGAGCAGTTCTTC.

This clone has a handful of counts. The chain has TRBV6-6 and TRBJ1-1; D is ambiguous. The CDR3 has 12 amino acids. Trimming pared 7 bases from V and 1 base from J, leaving 7 bases between. The V gene's germline CDR1 is MNHNY and CDR2 SVGAGI (reference sequence). This chain's CDR3 is CASTIQNTEAFF. CDR3 DNA sequence: TGTGCCAGCACCATACAGAACACTGAAGCTTTCTTT.

The V call is TRBV11-2, the J call TRBJ1-3; TRBD1 matches at 7 bases. The CDR3 spans 15 residues. CDR1 is SGHAT and CDR2 is FQNNGV in the germline V gene. The V and J ends lost 5 bases and 8 bases, in that order; junction bases with no gene match: 12. CDR3 region: CASSPDRVTRDTIYF. CDR3 in DNA: TGTGCCAGCAGCCCCGACAGGGTGACTAGAGACACCATATATTTT.

The J gene is TRBJ1-4, the V gene TRBV29-1; D gene unclear. Per germline, CDR1 SQVTM and CDR2 ANQGSEA. The ends were cut back, 4 bases at V and 0 bases at J, with 9 bases in the middle. This CDR3 has 14 amino acids. The DNA for the CDR3 is TGCAGCGTTGGTCAGGCTGCAACTAATGAAAAACTGTTTTTT. Protein product: CSVGQAATNEKLFF.

This chain joins TRBV9 and TRBJ1-2; D gene uncertain. Per germline, CDR1 SGDLS and CDR2 YYNGEE. The CDR3 is made up of 12 amino acids. The V and J ends lost 3 bases and 5 bases respectively, with 8 bases between them. The chain's CDR3 is CASSERGYGYTF. The DNA of the CDR3 is TGTGCCAGCAGCGAACGGGGTTATGGCTACACCTTC.

This clone has a handful of counts. This sequence joins TRBV4-1 and TRBJ2-5; D remains ambiguous. CDR1 MGHRA and CDR2 YSYEKL come from the germline V gene. Trimming pared 4 bases from V and 2 bases from J, leaving 14 bases between. This CDR3 spans 15 amino acids. CDR3 region: CASSLDPGSQETQYF. The CDR3 DNA follows: TGCGCCAGCAGCCTCGACCCCGGGTCGCAAGAGACCCAGTACTTC.

The chain is built from TRBV10-3 and TRBJ2-7; D is possibly TRBD1 (6 bases). The ends were cut back, 6 bases at V and 0 bases at J, with 9 bases in the middle. Germline lookup yields CDR1 ENHRY and CDR2 SYGVKD. The CDR3 totals 13 residues. CDR3 region: CAIRTGFSYEQYF. DNA of the CDR3: TGTGCCATCAGAACAGGGTTCTCCTACGAGCAGTACTTC.